These 7 T cell receptor beta chains were sequenced from one sample in a study of T cells in Graves' hyperthyroidism and ophthalmopathy. Amplification yielded TCR beta CDR3 regions, with RNA transcripts as the source. HTBI primers were used for first-round RT-PCR of the TCR CDR3. TCRdb ran MiXCR on the multiplex PCR reads and lists one entry per CDR3 protein. The profile shows some 350,000 distinct CDR3 sequences, 12% to 15% of them singletons. The specimen was blood. Receptor source: a woman aged 55 to 70 with Graves' ophthalmopathy.

This clonotype was seen at least ten times. The gene calls are TRBV7-8 and TRBJ2-3; no reliable D call. V lost 0 bases and J 0 bases, leaving 4 bases between the germline ends. The germline CDR1 and CDR2 sequences are SGHVS and FQNEAQ. The CDR3 sequence is 14 residues long. The CDR3 DNA reads as TGTGCCAGCAGCTTAGCTAGGAGCACAGATACGCAGTATTTT. Protein product: CASSLARSTDTQYF. The full variable domain, completed using reference TRBV7-8 and TRBJ2-3, is GAGVSQSPRYKVAKRGQDVALRCDPISGHVSLFWYQQALGQGPEFLTYFQNEAQLDKSGLPSDRFFAERPEGSVSTLKIQRTQQEDSAVYLCASSLARSTDTQYFGPGTRLTVL.

This chain's CDR3 is CASSVGPKGDNEQFF. CDR3 coding DNA: TGTGCCAGCAGCGTAGGGCCCAAGGGGGACAATGAGCAGTTCTTC. The J gene is TRBJ2-1, the V gene TRBV9; D is perhaps TRBD1 (6 bases). Per germline, CDR1 SGDLS and CDR2 YYNGEE. V was shortened by 0 bases and J by 5 bases, with 12 bases between the two germline ends. The CDR3 is 15 amino acids.

There are a few counts of this clonotype. The CDR3 sequence: CASSLWRYEGDTQYF. CDR3 DNA sequence: TGTGCCAGCAGCTTGTGGCGGTACGAGGGAGATACGCAGTATTTT. The chain recombines TRBV5-5 with TRBJ2-3; perhaps TRBD2 as D (5 bases). V lost 1 base to trimming and J lost 5 bases, with 14 bases between them. The CDR3 runs to 15 residues. The germline CDR1 and CDR2 sequences are SGHKS and YYEKEE (reference sequence).

This clonotype has only a few counts. The rearrangement joins TRBV5-4 to TRBJ2-3; 11 positions match TRBD2. The germline CDR1 and CDR2 sequences are SGHNT and YYREEE (reference sequence). The CDR3 totals 18 residues. The junction had 14 bases not matched to a gene; V was cut back by 4 bases and J by 4 bases. The CDR3 is CASSGTSGPFGTADTQYF. The CDR3, as DNA: TGTGCCAGCAGCGGGACTAGCGGCCCCTTCGGGACCGCAGATACGCAGTATTTT. Full variable domain (outside the CDR3, taken from reference TRBV5-4 and TRBJ2-3): ETGVTQSPTHLIKTRGQQVTLRCSSQSGHNTVSWYQQALGQGPQFIFQYYREEENGRGNFPPRFSGLQFPNYSSELNVNALELDDSALYLCASSGTSGPFGTADTQYFGPGTRLTVL.

The V gene is TRBV15, the J gene TRBJ2-4; D is unresolved. V gave up 3 bases and J gave up 1 base, with 10 bases separating them. This CDR3 is 15 amino acids long. CDR1 and CDR2 (germline): LNHNV, YYDKDF (reference sequence). The DNA of the CDR3 is TGTGCCACCAGCAGGCTGATGGGCGCCAAAAACATTCAGTACTTC. It yields the protein CATSRLMGAKNIQYF.

At least ten counts were recorded for this clonotype. This rearrangement joins TRBV20-1 to TRBJ2-3; 8 bases are shared with TRBD1. J was trimmed by 4 bases and V by 5 bases; bases with no gene match: 11. Germline-derived CDR1 and CDR2 are DFQATT and SNEGSKA (reference sequence). The CDR3 is made up of 15 amino acids. CDR3 DNA sequence: TGCAGTGCTGGGGGTCCGGGACAGGACGCAGATACGCAGTATTTT. Its translation: CSAGGPGQDADTQYF.

This clonotype was observed at least ten times. V gene TRBV20-1 combines with J gene TRBJ2-3; D is possibly TRBD1 or TRBD2 (5 bases each). Deletions cut 3 bases from V and 1 base from J, with 11 bases between. This CDR3 region has 14 residues. Per the germline V gene, CDR1 is DFQATT and CDR2 is SNEGSKA (reference sequence). This CDR3 reads CSASGDGGTDTQYF. The CDR3 DNA reads TGCAGTGCTAGCGGGGACGGAGGCACAGATACGCAGTATTTT.